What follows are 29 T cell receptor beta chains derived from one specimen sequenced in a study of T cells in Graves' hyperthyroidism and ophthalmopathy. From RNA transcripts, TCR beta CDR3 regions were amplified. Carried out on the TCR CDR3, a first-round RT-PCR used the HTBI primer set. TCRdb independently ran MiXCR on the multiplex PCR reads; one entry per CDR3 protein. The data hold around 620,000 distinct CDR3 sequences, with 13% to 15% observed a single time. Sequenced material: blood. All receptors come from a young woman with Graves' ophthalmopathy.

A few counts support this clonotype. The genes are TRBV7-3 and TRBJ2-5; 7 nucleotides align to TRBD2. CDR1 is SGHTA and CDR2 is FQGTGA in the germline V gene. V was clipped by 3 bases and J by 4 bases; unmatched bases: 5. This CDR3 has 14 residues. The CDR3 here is CASSLRSGTETQYF. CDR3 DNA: TGTGCCAGCAGCTTGAGGAGCGGGACAGAGACCCAGTACTTC.

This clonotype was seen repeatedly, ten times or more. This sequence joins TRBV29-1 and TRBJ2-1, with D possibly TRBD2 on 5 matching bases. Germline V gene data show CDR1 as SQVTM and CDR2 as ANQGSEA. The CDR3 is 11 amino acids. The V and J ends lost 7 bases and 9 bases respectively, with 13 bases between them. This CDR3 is CSALLGGEQFF. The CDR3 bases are TGCAGCGCCCTACTAGGTGGTGAGCAGTTCTTC.

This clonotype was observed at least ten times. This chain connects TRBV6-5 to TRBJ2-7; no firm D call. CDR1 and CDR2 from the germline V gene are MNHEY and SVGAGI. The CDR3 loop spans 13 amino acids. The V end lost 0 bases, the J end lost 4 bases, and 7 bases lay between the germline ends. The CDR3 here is CASSYSQRYEQYF. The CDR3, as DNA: TGTGCCAGCAGTTACTCGCAGAGGTACGAGCAGTACTTC.

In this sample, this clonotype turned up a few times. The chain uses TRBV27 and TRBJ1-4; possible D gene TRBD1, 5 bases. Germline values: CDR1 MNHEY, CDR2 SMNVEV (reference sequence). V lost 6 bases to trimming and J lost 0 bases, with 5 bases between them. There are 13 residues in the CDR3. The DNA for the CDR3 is TGTGCCAGCAGGGGGGCAACTAATGAAAAACTGTTTTTT. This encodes CASRGATNEKLFF.

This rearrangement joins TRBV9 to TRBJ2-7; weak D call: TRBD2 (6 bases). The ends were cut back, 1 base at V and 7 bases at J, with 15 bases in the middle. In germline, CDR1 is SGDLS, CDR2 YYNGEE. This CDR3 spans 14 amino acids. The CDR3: CASSVTPGGVEQYF. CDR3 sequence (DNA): TGTGCCAGCAGCGTAACCCCAGGAGGGGTTGAGCAGTACTTC.

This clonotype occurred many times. In DNA form, the CDR3 reads TGTGCCAGCAGCTTAGCGTCGGGGTCCCCTTGGTATGGCTACACCTTC. Protein product: CASSLASGSPWYGYTF. J is TRBJ1-2 and V is TRBV11-1, with D unclear. The CDR3 spans 16 residues. Germline V CDR1 and CDR2: SGHAT, FQDESV (reference sequence). V lost 0 bases to trimming and J lost 5 bases, with 16 bases between them.

CDR3 DNA: TGTGCCAGCAGCCCGGGTAGCGGGAGGGCCACAGATACGCAGTATTTT. Translated, it gives CASSPGSGRATDTQYF. V is TRBV12-3 or TRBV12-4 and J is TRBJ2-3, with TRBD2 identical over 11 bases. This CDR3 spans 16 amino acids. V lost 6 bases and J lost 2; bases outside the gene matches: 7.

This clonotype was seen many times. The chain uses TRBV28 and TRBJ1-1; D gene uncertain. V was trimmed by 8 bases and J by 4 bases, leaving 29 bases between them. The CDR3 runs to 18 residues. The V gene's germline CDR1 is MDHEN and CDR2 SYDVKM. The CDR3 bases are TGTGCCAGCTCCATGAGGCGGCAGTCAATATTTCGTAGCACTGAAGCTTTCTTT. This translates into CASSMRRQSIFRSTEAFF. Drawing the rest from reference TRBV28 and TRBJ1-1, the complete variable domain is DVKVTQSSRYLVKRTGEKVFLECVQDMDHENMFWYRQDPGLGLRLIYFSYDVKMKEKGDIPEGYSVSREKKERFSLILESASTNQTSMYLCASSMRRQSIFRSTEAFFGQGTRLTVV.

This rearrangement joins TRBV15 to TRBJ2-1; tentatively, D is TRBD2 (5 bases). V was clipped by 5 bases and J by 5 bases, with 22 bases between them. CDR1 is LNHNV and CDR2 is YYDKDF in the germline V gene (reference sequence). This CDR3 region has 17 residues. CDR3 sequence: CATSATPGLPTDNEQFF. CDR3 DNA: TGTGCCACCAGCGCTACCCCAGGACTTCCCACAGACAATGAGCAGTTCTTC.

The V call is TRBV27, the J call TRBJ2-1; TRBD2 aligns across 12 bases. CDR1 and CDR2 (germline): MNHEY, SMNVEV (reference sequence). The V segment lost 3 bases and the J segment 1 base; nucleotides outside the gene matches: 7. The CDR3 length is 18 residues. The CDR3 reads CASSFSTSGSGSYNEQFF. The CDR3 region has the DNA TGTGCCAGCAGTTTCTCGACTAGCGGGAGTGGGTCCTACAATGAGCAGTTCTTC.

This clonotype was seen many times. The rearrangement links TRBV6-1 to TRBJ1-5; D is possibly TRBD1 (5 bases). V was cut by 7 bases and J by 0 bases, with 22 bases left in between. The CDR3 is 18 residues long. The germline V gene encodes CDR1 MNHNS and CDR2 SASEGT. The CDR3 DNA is TGTGCCAGCATCCGGTCCTCCGGGGGGAGATATAGCAATCAGCCCCAGCATTTT. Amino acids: CASIRSSGGRYSNQPQHF.

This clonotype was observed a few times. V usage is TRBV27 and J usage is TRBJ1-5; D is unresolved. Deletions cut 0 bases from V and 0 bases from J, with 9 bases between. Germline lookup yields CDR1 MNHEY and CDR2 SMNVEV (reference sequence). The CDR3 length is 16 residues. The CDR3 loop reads CASSLSGVRSNQPQHF. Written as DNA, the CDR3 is TGTGCCAGCAGTTTATCGGGTGTTCGTAGCAATCAGCCCCAGCATTTT.

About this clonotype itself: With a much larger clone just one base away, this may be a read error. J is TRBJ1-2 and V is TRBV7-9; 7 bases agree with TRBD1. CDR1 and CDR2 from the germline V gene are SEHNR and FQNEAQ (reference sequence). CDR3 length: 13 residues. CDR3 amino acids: CARSREGAYGYTF. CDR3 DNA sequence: TGTGCCCGCAGCCGTGAGGGGGCCTATGGCTACACCTTC.

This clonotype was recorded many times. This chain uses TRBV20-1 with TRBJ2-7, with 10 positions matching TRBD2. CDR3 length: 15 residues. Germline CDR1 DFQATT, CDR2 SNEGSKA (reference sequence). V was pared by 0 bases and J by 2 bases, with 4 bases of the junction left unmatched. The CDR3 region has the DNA TGCAGTGCTAGAGATGGGAGCGGGAGGGCCTACGAGCAGTACTTC. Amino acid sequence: CSARDGSGRAYEQYF.

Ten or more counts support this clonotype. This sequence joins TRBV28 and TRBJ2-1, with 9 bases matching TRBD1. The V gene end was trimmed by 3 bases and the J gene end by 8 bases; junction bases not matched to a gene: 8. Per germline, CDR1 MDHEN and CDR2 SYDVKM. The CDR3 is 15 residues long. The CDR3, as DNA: TGTGCCAGCAGTTTGGTGGGGACAGGGATCGATGAGCAGTTCTTC. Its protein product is CASSLVGTGIDEQFF.

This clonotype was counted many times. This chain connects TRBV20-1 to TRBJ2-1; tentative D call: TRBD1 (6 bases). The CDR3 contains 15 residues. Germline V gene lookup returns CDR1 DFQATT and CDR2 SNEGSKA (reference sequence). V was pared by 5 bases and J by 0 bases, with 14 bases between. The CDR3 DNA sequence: TGCAGTGCTTCGAACGGACAGAGCTCCTACAATGAGCAGTTCTTC. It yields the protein CSASNGQSSYNEQFF.

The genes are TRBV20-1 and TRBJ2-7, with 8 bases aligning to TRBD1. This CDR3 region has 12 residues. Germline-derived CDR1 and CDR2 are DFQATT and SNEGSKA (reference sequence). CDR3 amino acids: CSAPGGPDEQYF. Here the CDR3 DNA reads TGCAGCGCTCCAGGGGGCCCCGACGAGCAGTACTTC.

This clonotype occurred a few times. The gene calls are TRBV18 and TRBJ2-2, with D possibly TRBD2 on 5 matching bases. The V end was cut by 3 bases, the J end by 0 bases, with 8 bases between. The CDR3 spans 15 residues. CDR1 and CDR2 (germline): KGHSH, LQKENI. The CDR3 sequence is CASSPLTTNTGELFF. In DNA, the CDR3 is TGTGCCAGCTCACCGTTGACTACGAACACCGGGGAGCTGTTTTTT.

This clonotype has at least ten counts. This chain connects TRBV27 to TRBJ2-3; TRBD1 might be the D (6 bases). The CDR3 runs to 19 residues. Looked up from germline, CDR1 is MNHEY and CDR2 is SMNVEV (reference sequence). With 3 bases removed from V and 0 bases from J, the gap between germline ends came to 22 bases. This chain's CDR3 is CASSFGILGTFTSTDTQYF. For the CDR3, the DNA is TGTGCCAGCAGTTTCGGTATACTAGGGACATTCACTAGCACAGATACGCAGTATTTT.

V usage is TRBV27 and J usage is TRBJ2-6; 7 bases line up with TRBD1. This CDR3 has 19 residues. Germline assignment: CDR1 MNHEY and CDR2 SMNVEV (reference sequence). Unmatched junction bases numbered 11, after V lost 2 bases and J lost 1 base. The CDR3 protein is CASSLRGTESVSGANVLTF. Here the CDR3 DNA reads TGTGCCAGCAGTTTAAGGGGGACAGAGTCTGTTTCTGGGGCCAACGTCCTGACTTTC.

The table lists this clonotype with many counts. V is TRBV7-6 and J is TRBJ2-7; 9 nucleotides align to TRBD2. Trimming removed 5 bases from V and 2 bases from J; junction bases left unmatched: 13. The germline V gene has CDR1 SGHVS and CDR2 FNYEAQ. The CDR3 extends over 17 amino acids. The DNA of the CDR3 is TGTGCCAGCAGCCCTTCCCTCAGACTAGCGGAACCCTACGAGCAGTACTTC. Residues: CASSPSLRLAEPYEQYF.

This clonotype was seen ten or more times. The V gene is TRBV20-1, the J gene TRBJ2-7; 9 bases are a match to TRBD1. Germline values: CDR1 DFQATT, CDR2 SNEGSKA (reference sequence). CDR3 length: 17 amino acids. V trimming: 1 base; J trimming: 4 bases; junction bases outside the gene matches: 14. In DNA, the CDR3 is TGCAGTGCTAGAGGTTGGGGACAGGGTCTGATAAGGTACGAGCAGTACTTC. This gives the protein CSARGWGQGLIRYEQYF.

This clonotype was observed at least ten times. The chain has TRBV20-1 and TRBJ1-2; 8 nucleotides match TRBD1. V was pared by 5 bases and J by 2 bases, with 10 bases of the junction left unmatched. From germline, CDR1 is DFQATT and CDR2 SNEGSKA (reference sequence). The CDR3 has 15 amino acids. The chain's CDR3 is CSAWPGTGANYGYTF. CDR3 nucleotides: TGCAGTGCTTGGCCAGGGACAGGTGCAAACTATGGCTACACCTTC.

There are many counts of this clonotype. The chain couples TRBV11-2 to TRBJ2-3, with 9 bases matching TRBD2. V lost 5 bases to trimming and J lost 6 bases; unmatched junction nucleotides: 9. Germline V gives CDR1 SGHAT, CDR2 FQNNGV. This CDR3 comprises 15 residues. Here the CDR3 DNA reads TGTGCCAGCAGCCGACAAGCGGGAGGAGTGGATACGCAGTATTTT. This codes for CASSRQAGGVDTQYF.

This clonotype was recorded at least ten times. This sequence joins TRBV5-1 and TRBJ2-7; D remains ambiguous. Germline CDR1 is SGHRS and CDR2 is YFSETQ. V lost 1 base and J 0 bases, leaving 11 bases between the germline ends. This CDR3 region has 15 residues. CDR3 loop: CASSLTVLSSYEQYF. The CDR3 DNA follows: TGCGCCAGCAGCTTGACAGTTCTCAGCTCCTACGAGCAGTACTTC.

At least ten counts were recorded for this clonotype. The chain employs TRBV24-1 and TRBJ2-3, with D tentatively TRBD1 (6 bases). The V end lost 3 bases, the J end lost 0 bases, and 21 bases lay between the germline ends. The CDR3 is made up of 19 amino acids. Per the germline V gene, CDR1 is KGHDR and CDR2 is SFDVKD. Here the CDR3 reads CATSDMGEMRGYSTDTQYF. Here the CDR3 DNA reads TGTGCCACCAGTGATATGGGAGAGATGAGGGGGTATAGCACAGATACGCAGTATTTT.

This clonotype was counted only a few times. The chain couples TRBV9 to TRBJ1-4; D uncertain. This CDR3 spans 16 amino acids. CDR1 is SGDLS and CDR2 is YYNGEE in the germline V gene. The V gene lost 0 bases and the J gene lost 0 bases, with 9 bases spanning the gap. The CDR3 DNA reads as TGTGCCAGCAGCGTAGAGCGAGTGCCAACTAATGAAAAACTGTTTTTT. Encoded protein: CASSVERVPTNEKLFF.

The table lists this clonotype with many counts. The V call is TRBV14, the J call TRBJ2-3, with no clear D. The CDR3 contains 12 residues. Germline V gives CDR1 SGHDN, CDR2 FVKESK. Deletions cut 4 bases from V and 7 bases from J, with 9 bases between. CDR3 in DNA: TGTGCCAGCAGCCCGAGCCAGAATACGCAGTATTTT. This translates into CASSPSQNTQYF.

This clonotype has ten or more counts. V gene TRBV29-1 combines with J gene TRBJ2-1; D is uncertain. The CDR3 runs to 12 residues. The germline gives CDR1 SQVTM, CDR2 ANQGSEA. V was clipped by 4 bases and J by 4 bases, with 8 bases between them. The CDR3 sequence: CSVAQLYNEQFF. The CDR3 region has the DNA TGCAGCGTTGCACAGTTGTACAATGAGCAGTTCTTC.